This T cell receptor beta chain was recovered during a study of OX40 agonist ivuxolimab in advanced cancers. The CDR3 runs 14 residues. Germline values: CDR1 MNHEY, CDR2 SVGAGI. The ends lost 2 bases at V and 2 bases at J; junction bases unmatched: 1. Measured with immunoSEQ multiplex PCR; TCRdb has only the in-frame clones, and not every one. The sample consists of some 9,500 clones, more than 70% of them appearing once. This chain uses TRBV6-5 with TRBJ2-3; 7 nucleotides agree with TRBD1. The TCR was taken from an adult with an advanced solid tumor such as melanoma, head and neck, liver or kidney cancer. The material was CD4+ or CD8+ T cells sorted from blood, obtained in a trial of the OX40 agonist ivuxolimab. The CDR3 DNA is TGTGCCAGCAGTTACACAGGGGCCACAGATACGCAGTATTTT. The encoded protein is CASSYTGATDTQYF.